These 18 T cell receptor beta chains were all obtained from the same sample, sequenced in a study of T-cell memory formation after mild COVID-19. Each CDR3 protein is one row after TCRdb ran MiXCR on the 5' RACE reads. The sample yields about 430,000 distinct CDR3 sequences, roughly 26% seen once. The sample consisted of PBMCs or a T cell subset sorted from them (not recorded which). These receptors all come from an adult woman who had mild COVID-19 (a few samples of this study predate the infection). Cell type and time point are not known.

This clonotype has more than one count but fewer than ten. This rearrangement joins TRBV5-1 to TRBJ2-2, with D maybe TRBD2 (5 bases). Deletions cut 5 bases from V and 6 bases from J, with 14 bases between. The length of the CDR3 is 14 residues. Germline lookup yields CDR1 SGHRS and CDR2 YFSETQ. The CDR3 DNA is TGCGCCAGCAGGTTGAGGGCCGAAGCCGGGGAGCTGTTTTTT. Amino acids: CASRLRAEAGELFF.

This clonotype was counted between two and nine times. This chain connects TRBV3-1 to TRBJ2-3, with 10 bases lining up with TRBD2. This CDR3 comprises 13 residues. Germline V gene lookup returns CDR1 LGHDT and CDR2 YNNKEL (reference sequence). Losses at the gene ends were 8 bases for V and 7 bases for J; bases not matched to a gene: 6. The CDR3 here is CASRSGGAYTQYF. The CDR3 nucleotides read TGTGCCAGCCGGAGCGGGGGGGCCTATACGCAGTATTTT.

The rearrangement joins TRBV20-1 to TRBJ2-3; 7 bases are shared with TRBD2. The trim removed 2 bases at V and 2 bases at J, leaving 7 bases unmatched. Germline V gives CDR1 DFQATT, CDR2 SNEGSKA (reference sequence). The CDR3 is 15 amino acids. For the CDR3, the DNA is TGCAGTGCTAGAAATCGGCGGGGGTACACAGATACGCAGTATTTT. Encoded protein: CSARNRRGYTDTQYF.

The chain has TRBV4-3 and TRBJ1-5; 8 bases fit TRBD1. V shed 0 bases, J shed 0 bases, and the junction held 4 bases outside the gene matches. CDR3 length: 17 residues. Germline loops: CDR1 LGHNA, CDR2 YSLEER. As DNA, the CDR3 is TGCGCCAGCAGCCAAGATAGGACAGGGAATAGCAATCAGCCCCAGCATTTT. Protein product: CASSQDRTGNSNQPQHF.

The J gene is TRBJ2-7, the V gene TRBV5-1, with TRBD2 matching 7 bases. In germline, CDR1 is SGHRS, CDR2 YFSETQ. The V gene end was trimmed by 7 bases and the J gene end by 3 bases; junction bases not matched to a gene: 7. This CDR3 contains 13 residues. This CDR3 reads CASSPGGDYEQYF. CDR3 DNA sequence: TGCGCCAGCTCCCCGGGAGGAGACTACGAGCAGTACTTC. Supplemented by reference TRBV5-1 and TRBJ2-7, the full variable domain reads KAGVTQTPRYLIKTRGQQVTLSCSPISGHRSVSWYQQTPGQGLQFLFEYFSETQRNKGNFPGRFSGRQFSNSRSEMNVSTLELGDSALYLCASSPGGDYEQYFGPGTRLTVT.

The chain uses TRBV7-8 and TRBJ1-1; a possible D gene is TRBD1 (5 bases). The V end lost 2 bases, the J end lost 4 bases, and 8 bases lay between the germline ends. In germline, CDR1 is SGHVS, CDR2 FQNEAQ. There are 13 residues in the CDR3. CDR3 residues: CASSLRQSTEAFF. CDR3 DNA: TGTGCCAGCAGCTTAAGACAGAGCACTGAAGCTTTCTTT.

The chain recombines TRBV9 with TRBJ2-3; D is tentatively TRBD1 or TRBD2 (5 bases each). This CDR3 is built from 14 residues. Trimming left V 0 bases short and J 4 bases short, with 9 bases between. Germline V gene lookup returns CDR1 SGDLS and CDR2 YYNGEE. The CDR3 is CASSVGGPSDTQYF. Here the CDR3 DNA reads TGTGCCAGCAGCGTAGGGGGACCTTCAGATACGCAGTATTTT.

The CDR3 DNA reads TGTGCCAGCAGCTTAGCCGGGACAGCGGTGGGCAATGAGCAGTTCTTC. Translation: CASSLAGTAVGNEQFF. This chain links TRBV7-2 with TRBJ2-1, with 7 positions matching TRBD1. Germline values: CDR1 SGHTA, CDR2 FQGNSA. V was clipped by 0 bases and J by 6 bases; unmatched bases: 8. The CDR3 totals 16 residues.

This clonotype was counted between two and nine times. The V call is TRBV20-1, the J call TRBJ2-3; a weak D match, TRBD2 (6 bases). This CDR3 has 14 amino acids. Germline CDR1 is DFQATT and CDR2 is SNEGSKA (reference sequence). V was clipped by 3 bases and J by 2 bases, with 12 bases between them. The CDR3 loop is CSARDYKHTDTQYF. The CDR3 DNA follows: TGCAGTGCTAGGGACTACAAGCACACAGATACGCAGTATTTT.

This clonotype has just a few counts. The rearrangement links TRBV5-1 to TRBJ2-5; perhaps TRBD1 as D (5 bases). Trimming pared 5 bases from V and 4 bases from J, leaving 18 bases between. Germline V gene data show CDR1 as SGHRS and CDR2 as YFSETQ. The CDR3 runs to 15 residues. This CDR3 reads CASSVPEIQGETQYF. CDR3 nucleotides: TGCGCCAGCAGTGTTCCCGAGATCCAGGGAGAGACCCAGTACTTC.

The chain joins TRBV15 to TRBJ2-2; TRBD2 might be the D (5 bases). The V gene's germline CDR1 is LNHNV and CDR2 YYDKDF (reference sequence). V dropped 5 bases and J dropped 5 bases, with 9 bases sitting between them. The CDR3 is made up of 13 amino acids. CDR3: CATSEGLTGELFF. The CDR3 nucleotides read TGTGCCACCAGCGAGGGTCTGACCGGGGAGCTGTTTTTT.

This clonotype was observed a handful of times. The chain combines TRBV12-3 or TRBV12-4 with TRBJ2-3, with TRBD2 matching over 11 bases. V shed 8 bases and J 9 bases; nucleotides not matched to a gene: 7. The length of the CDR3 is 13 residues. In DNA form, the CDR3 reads TGTGCCAGCGAAGGACTAGCGGGCCAAACGCAGTATTTT. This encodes CASEGLAGQTQYF.

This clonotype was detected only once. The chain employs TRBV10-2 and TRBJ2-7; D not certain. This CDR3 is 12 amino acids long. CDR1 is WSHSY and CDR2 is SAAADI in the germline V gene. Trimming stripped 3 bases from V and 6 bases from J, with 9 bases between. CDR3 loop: CASSEESGEQYF. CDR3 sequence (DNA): TGCGCCAGCAGTGAAGAATCCGGCGAGCAGTACTTC.

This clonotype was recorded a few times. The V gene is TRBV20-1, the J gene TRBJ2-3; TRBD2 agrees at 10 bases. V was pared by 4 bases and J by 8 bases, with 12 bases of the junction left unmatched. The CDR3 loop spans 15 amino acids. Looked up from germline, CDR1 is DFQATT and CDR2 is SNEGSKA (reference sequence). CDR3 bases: TGCAGTGCTATCAGGACTAGCGGCAGACGGGGTACGCAGTATTTT. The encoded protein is CSAIRTSGRRGTQYF.

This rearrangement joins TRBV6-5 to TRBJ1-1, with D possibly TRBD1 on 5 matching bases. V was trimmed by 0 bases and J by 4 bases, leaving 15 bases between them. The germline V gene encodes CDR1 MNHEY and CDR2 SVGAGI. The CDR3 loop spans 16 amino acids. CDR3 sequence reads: CASSYSSGRASTEAFF. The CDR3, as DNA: TGTGCCAGCAGTTACTCGAGTGGCAGGGCGAGCACTGAAGCTTTCTTT.

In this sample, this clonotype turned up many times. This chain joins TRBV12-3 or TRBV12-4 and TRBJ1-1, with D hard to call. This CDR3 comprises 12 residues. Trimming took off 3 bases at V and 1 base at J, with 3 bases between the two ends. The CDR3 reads CASSFWNTEAFF. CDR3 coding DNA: TGTGCCAGCAGTTTTTGGAACACTGAAGCTTTCTTT.

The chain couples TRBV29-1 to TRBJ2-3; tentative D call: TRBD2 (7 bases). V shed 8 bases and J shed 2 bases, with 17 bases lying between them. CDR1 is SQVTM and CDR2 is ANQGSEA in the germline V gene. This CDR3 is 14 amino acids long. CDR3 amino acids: CSWLERGHTDTQYF. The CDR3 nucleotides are TGCAGCTGGCTAGAGCGGGGACACACAGATACGCAGTATTTT.

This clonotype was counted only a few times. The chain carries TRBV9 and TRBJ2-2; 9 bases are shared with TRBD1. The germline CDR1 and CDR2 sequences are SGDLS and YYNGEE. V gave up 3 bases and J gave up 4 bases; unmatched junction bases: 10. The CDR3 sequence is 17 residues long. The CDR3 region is CASSETGGPLPTGELFF. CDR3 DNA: TGTGCCAGCAGCGAGACAGGGGGGCCCCTCCCCACCGGGGAGCTGTTTTTT.